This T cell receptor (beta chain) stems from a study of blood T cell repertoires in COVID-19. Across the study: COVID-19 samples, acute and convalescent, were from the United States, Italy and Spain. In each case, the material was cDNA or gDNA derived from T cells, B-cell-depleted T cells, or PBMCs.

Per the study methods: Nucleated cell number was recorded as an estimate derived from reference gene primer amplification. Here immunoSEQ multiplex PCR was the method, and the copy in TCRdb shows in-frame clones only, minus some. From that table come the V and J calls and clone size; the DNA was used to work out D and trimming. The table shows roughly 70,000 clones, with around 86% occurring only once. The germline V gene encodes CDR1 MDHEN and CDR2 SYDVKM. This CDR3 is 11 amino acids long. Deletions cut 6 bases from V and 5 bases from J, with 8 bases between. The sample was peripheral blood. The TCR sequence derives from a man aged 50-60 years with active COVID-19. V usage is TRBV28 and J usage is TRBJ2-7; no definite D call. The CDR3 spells CASRSSHEQYF. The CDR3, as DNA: TGTGCCAGCAGGTCGAGCCACGAGCAGTACTTC.